This passage covers 23 T cell receptor beta chains from one sample sequenced in a study of blood T cell repertoires in COVID-19. Here immunoSEQ multiplex PCR was the method, and the copy in TCRdb shows in-frame clones only, minus some. The data show about 170,000 clones, approximately 87% seen once. Sequenced input: PBMCs or T cells enriched from blood (not recorded which). These receptors were obtained from a woman in her 50s who had recovered from COVID-19.

The chain is built from TRBV2 and TRBJ2-4; 8 bases are a match to TRBD1. V lost 5 bases to trimming and J lost 9 bases; unmatched junction nucleotides: 6. This CDR3 has 13 amino acids. Germline V gene sequence: CDR1 SNHLY, CDR2 FYNNEI. CDR3 loop: CASSRQGKGIQYF. DNA for the CDR3: TGTGCCAGCAGTCGACAGGGGAAGGGCATTCAGTACTTC. Based on the CDR3 plus reference TRBV2 and TRBJ2-4, the full variable domain is EPEVTQTPSHQVTQMGQEVILRCVPISNHLYFYWYRQILGQKVEFLVSFYNNEISEKSEIFDDQFSVERPDGSNFTLKIRSTKLEDSAMYFCASSRQGKGIQYFGAGTRLSVL.

The CDR3 DNA sequence: TGTGCCAGCAGCCTATCTTCTGAAGCTTTCTTT. Translating gives CASSLSSEAFF. The rearrangement uses TRBV6-2 or TRBV6-3 and TRBJ1-1; D is ambiguous. CDR3 length equals 11 residues. V dropped 6 bases and J dropped 6 bases, with 8 bases sitting between them. Germline CDR1 and CDR2: MNHEY and SVGEGT.

Here the CDR3 DNA reads TGTGCTAGTGGTCTCCGGACAGGACCTCTAGCTAACTATGGCTACACCTTC. Its protein product is CASGLRTGPLANYGYTF. The rearrangement uses TRBV12-5 and TRBJ1-2; 7 bases agree with TRBD1. The CDR3 length is 17 residues. CDR1 is LGHNT and CDR2 is FRNRAP in the germline V gene. Trimming cost V 5 bases and J 0 bases; bases outside gene matches: 12.

The chain joins TRBV30 to TRBJ2-5; D may be TRBD1 (7 bases). Germline CDR1 is GTSNPN and CDR2 is SVGIG (reference sequence). Trimming took off 3 bases at V and 1 base at J, with 15 bases between the two ends. This CDR3 region has 15 residues. The chain's CDR3 is CAWSRGETVQETQYF. The DNA for the CDR3 is TGTGCCTGGAGCAGGGGGGAAACAGTCCAAGAGACCCAGTACTTC.

The chain joins TRBV4-2 to TRBJ1-2; 7 nucleotides agree with TRBD1. V was clipped by 8 bases and J by 8 bases; unmatched bases: 8. This CDR3 region has 12 residues. Germline loops: CDR1 LGHNA, CDR2 YNFKEQ. The CDR3 reads CASRIGGDGYTF. DNA for the CDR3: TGTGCCAGCCGGATAGGGGGCGACGGCTACACCTTC.

The J gene is TRBJ2-7, the V gene TRBV7-2; 10 bases agree with TRBD2. The germline V gene encodes CDR1 SGHTA and CDR2 FQGNSA. The trim removed 4 bases at V and 6 bases at J, leaving 6 bases unmatched. This CDR3 has 14 residues. In nucleotides, the CDR3 is TGTGCCAGCAGCTCCAGCGGGGGGGTGAGCGAGCAGTACGTC. This encodes CASSSSGGVSEQYV.

The chain links TRBV15 to TRBJ1-1; D perhaps matches TRBD1 (5 bases). Germline CDR1 reads LNHNV; CDR2 reads YYDKDF (reference sequence). The CDR3 extends over 19 amino acids. Trimming stripped 3 bases from V and 3 bases from J, with 26 bases between. CDR3 DNA sequence: TGTGCCACCAGCAGGAGCCCCCGGACAACCGCCGAGAGGTACACTGAAGCTTTCTTT. Its translation is CATSRSPRTTAERYTEAFF.

CDR3 in DNA: TGTGCCAGCCGGGACAGGGCGAGCTCTGGAAACACCATATATTTT. Its translation: CASRDRASSGNTIYF. The J gene is TRBJ1-3, the V gene TRBV2; TRBD1 aligns across 9 bases. CDR1 SNHLY and CDR2 FYNNEI come from the germline V gene. The V gene end was trimmed by 8 bases and the J gene end by 0 bases; junction bases not matched to a gene: 5. This CDR3 comprises 15 residues.

The sample holds a few counts of this clone. The J gene is TRBJ1-1, the V gene TRBV7-2; D gene uncertain. CDR3 length: 14 amino acids. Trimming pared 3 bases from V and 4 bases from J, leaving 12 bases between. The germline gives CDR1 SGHTA, CDR2 FQGNSA. This chain's CDR3 is CASSFAGGGTEAFF. The CDR3 nucleotides read TGTGCCAGCAGCTTCGCGGGAGGTGGCACTGAAGCTTTCTTT.

Worth noting for this clone: At one of its ends the junction is not consistent with the germline gene, which may arise from a read error. This sequence joins TRBV9 and TRBJ1-4, with D possibly TRBD1 on 6 matching bases. This CDR3 spans 12 amino acids. The germline CDR1 and CDR2 sequences are SGDLS and YYNGEE. The CDR3 protein is CASSVGDTDINF. CDR3 coding DNA: TGTGCCAGCAGCGTAGGGGACACCGATATTAACTTT.

The CDR3 protein is CASSFSVYEQYV. CDR3 bases: TGCGCCAGCAGTTTTAGCGTATACGAGCAGTACGTC. This chain uses TRBV5-1 with TRBJ2-7, with TRBD2 as a possible D gene (5 bases). With 5 bases removed from V and 4 bases from J, the gap between germline ends came to 10 bases. CDR1 and CDR2 from the germline V gene are SGHRS and YFSETQ. The CDR3 totals 12 residues.

Only one count was recorded for this clone. The chain couples TRBV7-2 to TRBJ2-1, with 7 bases matching TRBD1. The junction had 6 bases not matched to a gene; V was cut back by 5 bases and J by 8 bases. CDR1 is SGHTA and CDR2 is FQGNSA in the germline V gene. The CDR3 covers 13 residues. CDR3 DNA sequence: TGTGCCAGCAGCGTGGACAGGCGGGATGAGCAGTTCTTC. The encoded protein is CASSVDRRDEQFF.

The V call is TRBV5-8, the J call TRBJ1-1, with D perhaps TRBD1 (5 bases). The V and J ends lost 0 bases and 7 bases respectively, with 16 bases between them. The CDR3 is made up of 15 amino acids. CDR1 and CDR2 from the germline V gene are SGHTS and YDEGEE. This chain's CDR3 is CASSLAVSWGFEAFF. DNA for the CDR3: TGTGCCAGCAGCTTGGCCGTCAGTTGGGGCTTTGAAGCTTTCTTT.

This clone was counted between two and nine times. This chain connects TRBV6-5 to TRBJ1-3; maybe TRBD1 (5 bases). This CDR3 has 14 residues. The V end was cut by 6 bases, the J end by 4 bases, with 13 bases between. The germline V gene encodes CDR1 MNHEY and CDR2 SVGAGI. DNA for the CDR3: TGTGCCAGCAGCCCCCCCGGGGGGGGAAACACCATATATTTT. This encodes CASSPPGGGNTIYF.

The chain joins TRBV18 to TRBJ1-6; no definite D call. The V gene lost 3 bases and the J gene lost 8 bases, with 14 bases spanning the gap. The germline gives CDR1 KGHSH, CDR2 LQKENI. CDR3 length equals 15 residues. The CDR3 nucleotides read TGTGCCAGCTCACCCCGGGGTTTGCCGGATTCACCCCTCCACTTT. Translating it yields CASSPRGLPDSPLHF.

The rearrangement links TRBV4-3 to TRBJ1-4; 11 nucleotides agree with TRBD1. The trim removed 1 base at V and 8 bases at J, leaving 15 bases unmatched. The germline V gene has CDR1 LGHNA and CDR2 YSLEER. The CDR3 has 19 residues. This CDR3 reads CASSQGDRGTYRNGEKLFF. Written as DNA, the CDR3 is TGCGCCAGCAGCCAAGGGGACAGGGGGACCTACCGCAATGGGGAAAAACTGTTTTTT.

V gene TRBV12-3 or TRBV12-4 combines with J gene TRBJ2-2; possible D gene TRBD2, 6 bases. The CDR3 runs 13 residues. V lost 3 bases and J 6 bases, leaving 8 bases between the germline ends. CDR3 nucleotides: TGTGCCAGCAGTTTTGGACTACCCGGGGAGCTGTTTTTT. Protein sequence: CASSFGLPGELFF.

The chain carries TRBV18 and TRBJ1-5, with 10 positions matching TRBD1. Germline CDR1 is KGHSH and CDR2 is LQKENI. The length of the CDR3 is 16 residues. The V and J ends lost 2 bases and 3 bases, in that order; junction bases with no gene match: 4. In nucleotides, the CDR3 is TGTGCCAGCTCACCAAGGGACAGGGGTTTCAATCAGCCCCAGCATTTT. As protein: CASSPRDRGFNQPQHF.

V gene TRBV28 combines with J gene TRBJ1-1, with TRBD1 as a possible D gene (6 bases). Looked up from germline, CDR1 is MDHEN and CDR2 is SYDVKM. V shed 7 bases and J shed 1 base, with 10 bases lying between them. This CDR3 is built from 13 residues. The CDR3 bases are TGTGCCAGCACGACAGGAGCGAACACTGAAGCTTTCTTT. Its translation is CASTTGANTEAFF.

This clone has ten or more counts. The J gene is TRBJ1-5, the V gene TRBV5-1; the D gene is possibly TRBD1 (6 bases). CDR3 size: 14 residues. Trimming removed 4 bases from V and 2 bases from J, with 10 bases in between. The V gene's germline CDR1 is SGHRS and CDR2 YFSETQ. The CDR3, as DNA: TGCGCCAGCAGCGTACAGGGAGGCAATCAGCCCCAGCATTTT. Translated: CASSVQGGNQPQHF.

CDR3 in amino acids: CASSPGREGYTF. CDR3 coding DNA: TGTGCCAGCTCACCAGGACGGGAGGGCTACACCTTC. The gene calls are TRBV18 and TRBJ1-2; no reliable D call. Germline lookup yields CDR1 KGHSH and CDR2 LQKENI. The CDR3 runs to 12 residues. Trimming left V 2 bases short and J 8 bases short, with 9 bases between.

This clone showed up just once. This chain links TRBV24-1 with TRBJ2-2; 8 bases match TRBD1. CDR1 and CDR2 from the germline V gene are KGHDR and SFDVKD. The CDR3 totals 16 residues. J gave up 4 bases and V 3 bases, and 6 bases lay outside the gene matches. For the CDR3, the DNA is TGTGCCACCAGTGATCCAGGACAGGGAGGCACCGGGGAGCTGTTTTTT. Residues: CATSDPGQGGTGELFF.

The V gene is TRBV25-1, the J gene TRBJ2-1, with TRBD2 matching over 8 bases. CDR1 is MGHDK, CDR2 SYGVNS, per germline. V lost 4 bases to trimming and J lost 9 bases; unmatched junction nucleotides: 17. This CDR3 comprises 17 residues. CDR3 amino acids: CASSGGLAQPPTGEQFF. In nucleotides, the CDR3 is TGTGCCAGCAGTGGAGGACTAGCTCAACCGCCGACGGGTGAGCAGTTCTTC.